These T cell receptor beta chains were read from a single sample in a study of T cells of healthy individuals. Each CDR3 protein is one row after TCRdb ran MiXCR on the 5' RACE reads. This sample has 85,000 to 100,000 distinct CDR3 sequences, with approximately 15% found just once. Receptors originate from a human donor in good health. CDR3s include the opening cysteine and the closing phenylalanine or tryptophan. Fields, in order: D gene, clone size, J gene, V gene, CDR3 protein, CDR3 DNA. D genes are given only for firm matches. Size is omitted from some rows. Given values are once, few, many or a class for expanded clones.

.,many,TRBJ1-4,TRBV7-9,CASSLQSAKNEKLFF,TGTGCCAGCAGCTTACAGTCCGCGAAGAATGAAAAACTGTTTTTT
TRBD2,few,TRBJ2-5,TRBV7-2,CASSLEGGGWETQYF,TGTGCCAGCAGCCTCGAAGGCGGGGGGTGGGAGACCCAGTACTTC
TRBD2,many,TRBJ2-2,TRBV6-5,CASSYGTNPGELFF,TGTGCCAGCAGTTACGGGACTAATCCCGGGGAGCTGTTTTTT
TRBD1,.,TRBJ1-2,TRBV2,CASSEALRDRTLYGYTF,TGTGCCAGCAGTGAAGCGTTAAGGGACAGGACCCTCTATGGCTACACCTTC
TRBD2,few,TRBJ2-7,TRBV28,CASSLSGGRAVEQYF,TGTGCCAGCAGTTTATCGGGCGGGAGGGCCGTCGAGCAGTACTTC
.,.,TRBJ1-5,TRBV5-1,CASSLYENQPQHF,TGCGCCAGCAGCTTGTACGAGAATCAGCCCCAGCATTTT
.,many,TRBJ1-4,TRBV29-1,CSAPDFNEKLFF,TGCAGCGCCCCGGATTTTAATGAAAAACTGTTTTTT
.,.,TRBJ2-4,TRBV28,CASSSDRPKNIQYF,TGTGCCAGCAGCTCGGACAGACCCAAAAACATTCAGTACTTC
.,.,TRBJ1-4,TRBV3-1,CASSQDPPGSFVEKLFF,TGTGCCAGCAGCCAAGATCCACCCGGGAGTTTTGTTGAAAAACTGTTTTTT
.,.,TRBJ2-3,TRBV20-1,CSERGAGDTQYF,TGCAGTGAGCGTGGGGCGGGAGATACGCAGTATTTT
TRBD2,few,TRBJ2-1,TRBV6-2/TRBV6-3,CASSYPSSGRGQILASYNEQFF,TGTGCCAGCAGTTACCCTTCTAGCGGGAGGGGCCAAATTCTCGCCTCCTACAATGAGCAGTTCTTC
.,many,TRBJ2-5,TRBV4-1,CASSQVFLGTETQYF,TGCGCCAGCAGCCAAGTCTTTTTGGGGACCGAGACCCAGTACTTC
.,.,TRBJ2-7,TRBV2,CASSSGEQYF,TGTGCCAGCAGTTCGGGTGAGCAGTACTTC
.,.,TRBJ1-4,TRBV4-3,CASSQETGPLEKLFF,TGCGCCAGCAGCCAAGAGACAGGCCCACTTGAAAAACTGTTTTTT
.,many,TRBJ2-7,TRBV11-2,CASSLESGAFSYEQYF,TGTGCCAGCAGCTTAGAATCGGGAGCGTTCTCCTACGAGCAGTACTTC
.,.,TRBJ1-5,TRBV19,CASSIPGVPGINKGNQPQHF,TGTGCCAGTAGTATCCCCGGGGTGCCAGGAATCAATAAAGGCAATCAGCCCCAGCATTTT
.,few,TRBJ1-5,TRBV15,CATSRDDSSGQPQHF,TGTGCCACCAGCAGAGACGACAGCTCCGGTCAGCCCCAGCATTTT
.,.,TRBJ2-2,TRBV2,CASSCTQGRFCGELFF,TGTGCCAGCAGTTGCACTCAGGGGAGGTTTTGCGGGGAGCTGTTTTTT
.,.,TRBJ2-3,TRBV7-3,CASSLKGGTDTQYF,TGTGCCAGCAGCTTAAAGGGGGGCACAGATACGCAGTATTTT
.,.,TRBJ1-4,TRBV11-2,CASSLDGEVNEKLFF,TGTGCCAGCAGCTTAGATGGGGAAGTTAATGAAAAACTGTTTTTT
TRBD2,.,TRBJ2-7,TRBV28,CASSLKREGVEQYF,TGTGCCAGCAGTTTAAAGCGGGAGGGTGTCGAGCAGTACTTC
.,many,TRBJ1-5,TRBV24-1,CATSDSWGHQPQHF,TGTGCCACCAGTGATTCCTGGGGGCATCAGCCCCAGCATTTT
.,.,TRBJ1-2,TRBV20-1,CSARDQGSTNYGYTF,TGCAGTGCTAGAGATCAAGGGAGTACCAACTATGGCTACACCTTC
.,.,TRBJ2-3,TRBV20-1,CSARELGKPSTDTQYF,TGCAGTGCTAGGGAATTGGGGAAACCTAGCACAGATACGCAGTATTTT
.,many,TRBJ2-3,TRBV7-3,CASSLDSRTDTQYF,TGTGCCAGCAGCTTAGACAGCCGCACAGATACGCAGTATTTT
.,.,TRBJ2-7,TRBV2,CASSTQGYEQYF,TGTGCCAGCAGTACACAGGGATACGAGCAGTACTTC
TRBD2,few,TRBJ2-7,TRBV4-1,CASSQDVAGGYEQYF,TGCGCCAGCAGCCAAGACGTCGCGGGGGGGTACGAGCAGTACTTC
.,.,TRBJ2-3,TRBV2,CASSGEGAGTDTQYF,TGTGCCAGCAGTGGAGAGGGAGCAGGCACAGATACGCAGTATTTT
.,few,TRBJ1-1,TRBV10-3,CAISDTLEAFF,TGTGCCATCAGTGATACACTTGAAGCTTTCTTT
.,.,TRBJ1-3,TRBV6-1,CASSEGPGTYTIYF,TGTGCCAGCAGTGAAGGCCCCGGTACTTACACCATATATTTT
TRBD2,.,TRBJ2-3,TRBV20-1,CSATRLAGGSDTQYF,TGCAGTGCTACAAGACTAGCGGGGGGTTCAGATACGCAGTATTTT
.,few,TRBJ2-3,TRBV18,CASSREGSSTDTQYF,TGTGCCAGCTCACGTGAAGGATCTAGCACAGATACGCAGTATTTT
.,few,TRBJ2-7,TRBV19,CASRMDQSDEQYF,TGTGCCAGTAGGATGGACCAGTCAGACGAGCAGTACTTC
TRBD2,.,TRBJ2-2,TRBV7-2,CASSRGLAAGELFF,TGTGCCAGCAGCCGGGGACTAGCGGCCGGGGAGCTGTTTTTT
.,.,TRBJ2-1,TRBV20-1,CSARPPFRDEQFF,TGCAGTGCGCGGCCACCCTTTAGGGATGAGCAGTTCTTC
.,.,TRBJ1-5,TRBV4-1,CASSQDGRGLPQHF,TGCGCCAGCAGCCAAGACGGACGGGGGTTGCCCCAGCATTTT
.,.,TRBJ1-1,TRBV7-9,CASRVAGLLDTEAFF,TGTGCCAGCAGGGTTGCCGGGCTTCTCGACACTGAAGCTTTCTTT
.,many,TRBJ2-5,TRBV11-1,CASSLLRAHLGETQYF,TGTGCCAGCAGCCTCCTACGGGCCCACCTAGGAGAGACCCAGTACTTC
TRBD2,few,TRBJ2-7,TRBV28,CASSPPGGSWDEQYF,TGTGCCAGCAGTCCACCGGGGGGATCCTGGGACGAGCAGTACTTC
.,.,TRBJ1-1,TRBV5-1,CASSIQTENTEAFF,TGCGCCAGCAGCATTCAGACAGAGAACACTGAAGCTTTCTTT
.,.,TRBJ2-1,TRBV6-6,CASSSVPKRYYNEQFF,TGTGCCAGCAGTTCGGTTCCGAAAAGATATTACAATGAGCAGTTCTTC
.,.,TRBJ1-5,TRBV28,CASRTTESYQPQHF,TGTGCCAGCAGGACTACAGAGAGCTATCAGCCCCAGCATTTT